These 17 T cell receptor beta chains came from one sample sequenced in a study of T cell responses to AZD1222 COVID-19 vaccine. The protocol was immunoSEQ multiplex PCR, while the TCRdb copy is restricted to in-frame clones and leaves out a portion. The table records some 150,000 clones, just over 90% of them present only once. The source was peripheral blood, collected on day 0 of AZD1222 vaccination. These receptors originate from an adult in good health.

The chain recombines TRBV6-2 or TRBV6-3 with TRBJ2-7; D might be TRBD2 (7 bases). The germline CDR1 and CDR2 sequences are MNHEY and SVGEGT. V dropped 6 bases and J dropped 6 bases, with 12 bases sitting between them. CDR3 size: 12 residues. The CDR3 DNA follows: TGTGCCAGCAGCAGAGGGGGGGCCGAGCAGTACTTC. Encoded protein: CASSRGGAEQYF.

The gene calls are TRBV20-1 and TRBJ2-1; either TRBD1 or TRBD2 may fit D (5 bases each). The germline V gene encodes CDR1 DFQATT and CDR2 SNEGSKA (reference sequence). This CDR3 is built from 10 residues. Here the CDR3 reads CSGAYNEQFF. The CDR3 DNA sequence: TGCAGCGGGGCTTACAATGAGCAGTTCTTC.

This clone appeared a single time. The CDR3 nucleotides are TGTGCCAGTAGCCTGGGAAAAAAATCGGGAGCAGATACGCAGTATTTT. This codes for CASSLGKKSGADTQYF. The J gene is TRBJ2-3, the V gene TRBV19; D is possibly TRBD2 (6 bases). Germline V gene lookup returns CDR1 LNHDA and CDR2 SQIVND (reference sequence). The CDR3 has 16 amino acids. Deletions cut 6 bases from V and 4 bases from J, with 20 bases between.

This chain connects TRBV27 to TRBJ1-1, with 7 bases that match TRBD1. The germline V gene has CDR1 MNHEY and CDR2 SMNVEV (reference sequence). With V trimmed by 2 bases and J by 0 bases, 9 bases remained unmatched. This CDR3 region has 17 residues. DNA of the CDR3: TGTGCCAGCAGTTTAGGTAATCCGACAGGGCTGAACACTGAAGCTTTCTTT. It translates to CASSLGNPTGLNTEAFF.

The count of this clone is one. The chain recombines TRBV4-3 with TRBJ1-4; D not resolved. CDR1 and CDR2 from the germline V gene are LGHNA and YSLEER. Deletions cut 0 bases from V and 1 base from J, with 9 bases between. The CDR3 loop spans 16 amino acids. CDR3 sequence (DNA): TGCGCCAGCAGCCAAGACGGACCGGTAACTAATGAAAAACTGTTTTTT. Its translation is CASSQDGPVTNEKLFF.

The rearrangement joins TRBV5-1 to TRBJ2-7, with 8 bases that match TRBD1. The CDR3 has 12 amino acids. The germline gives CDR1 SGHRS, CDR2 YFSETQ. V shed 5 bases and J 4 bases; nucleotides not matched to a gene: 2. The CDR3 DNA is TGCGCCAGCAGGCAGGGGGCTTACGAGCAGTACTTC. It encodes CASRQGAYEQYF.

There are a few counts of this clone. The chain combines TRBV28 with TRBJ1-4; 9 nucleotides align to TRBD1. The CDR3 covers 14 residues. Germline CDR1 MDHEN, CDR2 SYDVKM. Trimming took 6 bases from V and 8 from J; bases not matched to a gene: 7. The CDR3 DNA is TGTGCCAGCAGACAAGACAGGGGGAGGGAAAAACTGTTTTTT. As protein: CASRQDRGREKLFF.

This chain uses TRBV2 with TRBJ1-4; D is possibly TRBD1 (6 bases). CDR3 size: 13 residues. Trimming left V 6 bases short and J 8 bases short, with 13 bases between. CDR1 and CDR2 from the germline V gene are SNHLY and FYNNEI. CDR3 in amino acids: CASRTGAGEKLFF. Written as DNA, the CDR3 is TGTGCCAGCAGAACGGGGGCCGGGGAAAAACTGTTTTTT.

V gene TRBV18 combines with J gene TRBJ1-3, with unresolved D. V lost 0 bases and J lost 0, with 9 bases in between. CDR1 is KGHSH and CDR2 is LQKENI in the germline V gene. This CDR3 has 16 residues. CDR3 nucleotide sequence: TGTGCCAGCTCACCACCGTTGGGCACCTCTGGAAACACCATATATTTT. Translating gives CASSPPLGTSGNTIYF.

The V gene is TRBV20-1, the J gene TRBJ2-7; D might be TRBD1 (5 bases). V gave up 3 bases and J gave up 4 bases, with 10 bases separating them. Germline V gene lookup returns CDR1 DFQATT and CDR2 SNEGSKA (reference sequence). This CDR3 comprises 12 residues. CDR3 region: CSASPGFYEQYF. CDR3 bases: TGCAGTGCTAGTCCAGGGTTTTACGAGCAGTACTTC.

CDR3 protein: CAVRDGSQETQYF. The CDR3 bases are TGTGCCGTCCGGGACGGATCTCAAGAGACCCAGTACTTC. This sequence joins TRBV6-5 and TRBJ2-5; D tentatively reads TRBD1 or TRBD2 (5 bases each). The germline CDR1 and CDR2 sequences are MNHEY and SVGAGI. This CDR3 is built from 13 residues. Trimming cost V 11 bases and J 2 bases, with 15 bases left between them.

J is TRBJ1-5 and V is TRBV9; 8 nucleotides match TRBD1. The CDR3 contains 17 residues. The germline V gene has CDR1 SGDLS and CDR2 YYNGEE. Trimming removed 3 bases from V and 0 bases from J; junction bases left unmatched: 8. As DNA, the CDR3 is TGTGCCAGCAGCGCAAAGGACAGGGCGGATAGCAATCAGCCCCAGCATTTT. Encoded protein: CASSAKDRADSNQPQHF.

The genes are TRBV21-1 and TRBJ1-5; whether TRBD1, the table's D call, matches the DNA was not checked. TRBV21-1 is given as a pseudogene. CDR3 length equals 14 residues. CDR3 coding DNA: TGTGCCAGTATCCGAGGACAGGGCAATCAGCCCCAGCATTTT. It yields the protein CASIRGQGNQPQHF.

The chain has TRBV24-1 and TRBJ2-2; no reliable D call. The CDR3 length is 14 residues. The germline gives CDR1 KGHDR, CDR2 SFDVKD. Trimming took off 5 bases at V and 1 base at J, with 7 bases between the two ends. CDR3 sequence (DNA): TGTGCCACCAGTGTATCTCGGAACACCGGGGAGCTGTTTTTT. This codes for CATSVSRNTGELFF.

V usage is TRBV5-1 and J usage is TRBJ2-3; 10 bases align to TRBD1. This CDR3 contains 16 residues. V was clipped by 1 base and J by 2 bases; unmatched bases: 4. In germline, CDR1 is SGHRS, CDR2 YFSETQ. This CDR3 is CASSLPGQGHTDTQYF. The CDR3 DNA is TGCGCCAGCAGCTTGCCGGGACAGGGGCACACAGATACGCAGTATTTT.

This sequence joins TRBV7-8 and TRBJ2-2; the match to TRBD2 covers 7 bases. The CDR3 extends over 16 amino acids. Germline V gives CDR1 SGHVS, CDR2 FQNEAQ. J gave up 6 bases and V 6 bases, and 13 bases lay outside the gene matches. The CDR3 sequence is CASRVSGTTFAGELFF. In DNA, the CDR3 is TGTGCCAGCAGGGTATCCGGGACTACCTTCGCCGGGGAGCTGTTTTTT. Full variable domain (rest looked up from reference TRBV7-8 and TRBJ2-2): GAGVSQSPRYKVAKRGQDVALRCDPISGHVSLFWYQQALGQGPEFLTYFQNEAQLDKSGLPSDRFFAERPEGSVSTLKIQRTQQEDSAVYLCASRVSGTTFAGELFFGEGSRLTVL.

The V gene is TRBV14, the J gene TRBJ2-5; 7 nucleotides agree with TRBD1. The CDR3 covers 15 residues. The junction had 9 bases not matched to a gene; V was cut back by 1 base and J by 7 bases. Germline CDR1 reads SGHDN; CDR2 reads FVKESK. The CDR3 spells CASSQVYRGAGTQYF. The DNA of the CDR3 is TGTGCCAGCAGCCAAGTTTACAGGGGCGCGGGGACCCAGTACTTC.